The clone carrying this T cell receptor beta chain was picked up a small number of times. As yet, its antigen is unknown. Per the germline V gene, CDR1 is LNHNV and CDR2 is YYDKDF (reference sequence). The CDR3 runs 15 residues. Trimming removed 2 bases from V and 1 base from J, with 11 bases in between. The source of the sample is a study of blood T cells in healthy people across ages. General observations from the study: As age increased, TCR beta diversity per million T cells fell in a roughly linear fashion.

PCR was performed a second time for 7 to 11 cycles using a sample-barcoded 5' primer and a J-beta primer mix. MiXCR was run by TCRdb on the 5' RACE reads, yielding one entry per CDR3 protein. The repertoire holds over 750,000 distinct CDR3 sequences, with 25% as singletons. These same records also appear under a second study, on T cells of mothers and their children. That publication notes: Donors comprised three healthy Caucasian mothers plus their six children. It was related mother-child pairs that showed slightly higher overlap than unrelated pairs, without reaching significance.

The chain employs TRBV15 and TRBJ1-1, with a tentative D call TRBD1 (6 bases). The source material was blood. The TCR originated in a boy between 10 and 17 years old in good health. For the CDR3, the DNA is TGTGCCACCAGCAGACCCTCAGGGGAGAACACTGAAGCTTTCTTT. Translated: CATSRPSGENTEAFF. Supplemented by reference TRBV15 and TRBJ1-1, the full variable domain reads DAMVIQNPRYQVTQFGKPVTLSCSQTLNHNVMYWYQQKSSQAPKLLFHYYDKDFNNEADTPDNFQSRRPNTSFCFLDIRSPGLGDTAMYLCATSRPSGENTEAFFGQGTRLTVV.